This T cell receptor (beta chain) stems from a study of OX40 agonist ivuxolimab in advanced cancers. Study-wide context: Every 2 weeks, patients got intravenous ivuxolimab at one of six dose levels (0.01-10 mg/kg). Three patients responded partially, comprising one with hepatocellular carcinoma and two with cutaneous melanoma.

General study findings and limits: Clonal expansion in partial responders at 0.1-3.0 mg/kg ranked among the lowest.

Produced via immunoSEQ multiplex PCR; TCRdb's table is partial and in-frame only. This sample has about 77,000 clones, with about 86% found just once. The CDR3 length is 15 residues. V lost 0 bases, J lost 1 base, and 12 bases lay in between. Germline values: CDR1 GTSNPN, CDR2 SVGIG (reference sequence). Comments on this clone: Its antigen is as yet unknown.

The source was CD4+ or CD8+ T cells sorted from blood, collected in a trial of the OX40 agonist ivuxolimab. The chain uses TRBV30 and TRBJ1-1; D is unresolved. The TCR sequence derives from an adult with an advanced solid tumor such as melanoma, head and neck, liver or kidney cancer. DNA for the CDR3: TGTGCCTGGAGTGTACGGGCAGGAGGGAACACTGAAGCTTTCTTT. Its protein is CAWSVRAGGNTEAFF.